This T cell receptor beta chain was observed in a study of graft-versus-host responses after intestinal transplantation (dated by TCRdb to the early 2020s). Study-level background: Recipients received multivisceral, liver-intestinal, or isolated intestinal transplants. All recipients received anti-thymocyte globulin induction followed by maintenance tacrolimus and steroids for roughly three years. Graft-versus-host and host-versus-graft alloreactive T cell clones were tracked in the graft, circulation and bone marrow after intestinal transplantation using bulk TCR-beta CDR3 sequencing. To identify alloreactive clones, pre-transplant mixed lymphocyte reaction products were sequenced and then compared with unstimulated pre-transplant donor and recipient T cells. Of the approximately 25 intestinal transplant recipients enrolled in the cohort, one of whom was a retransplant, a few patients without pretransplant specimens were excluded. Donor T cell macrochimerism was defined as a peak of at least 4% donor T cells among recipient peripheral blood mononuclear cells. Rather than going through the commercial service, samples from three later patients were sequenced in-house on an Illumina MiSeq and processed with MiXCR. Beyond this particular receptor, the publication reports: Conclusions were limited by the relatively low number and heterogeneity of intestinal transplant patients. Peak levels of circulating GvH clones were associated with declines in HvG clones early after transplant. High GvH to HvG T cell clonal ratios were observed in the allografts of patients with donor T cell macrochimerism. GvH clones turned up in recipient bone marrow, with some appearing earlier in ileal mucosa or blood, a pattern consistent with an intestinal mucosal origin.

Dithiothreitol, EDTA incubations and collagenase D digestion were used to isolate intraepithelial and lamina propria lymphocytes from graft specimens. Serial intestinal graft biopsy specimens collected up to 600 days after transplant underwent bulk TCR-beta sequencing. The sample holds a few counts of this clone. This receptor's antigen is unknown. This CDR3 is missing its conserved last phenylalanine or tryptophan, likely due to a read error. No DNA is shown, since the ends of the CDR3 on it are uncertain; the CDR3 is the one TCRdb lists. The protocol used for the library was the immunoSEQ multiplex PCR assay. For most patients, genomic DNA was subjected to high-throughput TCR-beta CDR3 sequencing by Adaptive Biotechnologies. From the authors' description of their analysis: TCR sequencing data for 15 to 20 patients were retrieved from Adaptive's ImmunoSEQ software; three other patients were processed with MiXCR and VDJtools. CDR3 nucleotide sequences shared by donor and recipient were removed because the origin of these sequences could not be assigned. Alloreactive clones required at least 2-fold expansion over unstimulated cells and minimum CFSE-low frequency of 0.002% (template counts) or 0.001% (read counts). Mappable clones were those detected in sequenced pre-transplant spleen, lymph node, or MLR CFSE-low populations of the donor or recipient. Cumulative frequency of alloreactive clones was calculated as a percentage of all sequences weighted by copy number. TCRdb mirrors the immuneACCESS table, restricted to in-frame sequences. Some clones are absent from its copies; in checked studies, under half trace to an unresolved V gene, and the reason for the others is unknown. Clonal size and the V and J genes are those of that table, whereas D and trimming came from the DNA. The sample data list 15,000 or so clones, and approximately 61% of these were observed just once. The biggest ten clones account for roughly 10% of the sample.

The CDR3 sequence runs 12 residues, both termini included. The chain uses TRBV21-1 and TRBJ2-7; the tabulated D call, TRBD1, remains unverified against the DNA. TRBV21-1 is recorded as a pseudogene. The sequence was obtained from a human patient who received an intestinal transplant, so some T cells may come from the graft donor. The sample in question was ileum tissue, obtained just under 700 days after intestinal transplantation. The CDR3 reads CASSKSLGTVKI.